Presented here are 22 T cell receptor beta chains from one specimen sequenced in a study of blood T cell repertoires in COVID-19 (dated by TCRdb to the early 2020s). Library preparation used the immunoSEQ multiplex PCR assay. Sourced from immuneACCESS, this table was stored by TCRdb with only in-frame sequences that have V and J called. A share of the clones is absent; for the studies checked, an unresolved V gene accounts for under half, and the remainder has no known explanation. The sample data list more than 90,000 clones, and roughly 92% of these were observed just once. The biggest ten clones account for 5% to 6% of the sample. The sample comprised peripheral blood. These receptors all come from a man aged 50 to 59 with active COVID-19.

V and J are TRBV2 and TRBJ1-6; D is undetermined. CDR3 size: 17 residues. With 7 bases removed from V and 0 bases from J, the gap between germline ends came to 16 bases. Germline V gives CDR1 SNHLY, CDR2 FYNNEI. CDR3 coding DNA: TGTGCCAGCATCAAGGAGGGTACCAGCTCCTATAATTCACCCCTCCACTTT. Its translation: CASIKEGTSSYNSPLHF.

This clone was recorded only once. The V and J genes are TRBV10-3 and TRBJ2-2; perhaps TRBD2 as D (5 bases). The CDR3 loop spans 15 amino acids. Per germline, CDR1 ENHRY and CDR2 SYGVKD. Trimming left V 3 bases short and J 9 bases short, with 17 bases between. The CDR3 DNA is TGTGCCATCAGTGAAGACTACCCGCCGACCCGGGAGCTGTTTTTT. Translating gives CAISEDYPPTRELFF.

CDR3: CASSSRLAGVHSEQFF. For the CDR3, the DNA is TGTGCCAGCAGCTCTAGACTAGCGGGGGTCCACAGTGAGCAGTTCTTC. V usage is TRBV5-6 and J usage is TRBJ2-1, with TRBD2 identical over 12 bases. Germline V CDR1 and CDR2: SGHDT, YYEEEE. CDR3 length: 16 amino acids. J was trimmed by 9 bases and V by 3 bases; bases with no gene match: 10.

CDR3 in DNA: TGCGCCAGCAGCTTGGAGACTAGCGGGAGATCTGGCGAGCAGTTCTTC. It specifies CASSLETSGRSGEQFF. The chain has TRBV5-1 and TRBJ2-1; TRBD2 matches 12 bases. The germline CDR1 and CDR2 sequences are SGHRS and YFSETQ. This CDR3 has 16 amino acids. V shed 0 bases and J 10 bases; nucleotides not matched to a gene: 8.

This sequence joins TRBV6-6 and TRBJ2-1, with TRBD2 matching 10 bases. The CDR3 length is 16 residues. The V gene's germline CDR1 is MNHNY and CDR2 SVGAGI (reference sequence). The V and J ends lost 6 bases and 7 bases, in that order; junction bases with no gene match: 12. As DNA, the CDR3 is TGTGCCAGCAGGAAGGGGTTAGCGGGAGGAAATAATGAGCAGTTCTTC. As protein: CASRKGLAGGNNEQFF.

The CDR3 DNA reads TGCGCCAGCAGCTTGGGCGGCTACGCTGAGCAGTTCTTC. Translated: CASSLGGYAEQFF. This chain joins TRBV5-1 and TRBJ2-1, with D unresolved. This CDR3 spans 13 amino acids. Germline loops: CDR1 SGHRS, CDR2 YFSETQ. The germline V and J ends were trimmed by 0 bases and 9 bases, with 10 bases remaining between them.

The rearrangement joins TRBV7-9 to TRBJ2-1; weak D call: TRBD1 (7 bases). V lost 1 base, J lost 3 bases, and 22 bases lay in between. The CDR3 covers 19 residues. Germline CDR1 is SEHNR and CDR2 is FQNEAQ (reference sequence). CDR3 loop: CASSLGVGVQGGFYNEQFF. Written as DNA, the CDR3 is TGTGCCAGCAGCTTAGGGGTTGGGGTGCAGGGGGGATTCTACAATGAGCAGTTCTTC.

The rearrangement joins TRBV7-9 to TRBJ2-7, with a weak D call TRBD1 (6 bases). From germline, CDR1 is SEHNR and CDR2 FQNEAQ (reference sequence). V gave up 1 base and J gave up 5 bases, with 15 bases separating them. The CDR3 loop spans 15 amino acids. The CDR3, as DNA: TGTGCCAGCAGCTTAGGGTCAGGGGATACCCACGAGCAGTACTTC. Protein sequence: CASSLGSGDTHEQYF.

V and J are TRBV15 and TRBJ1-5, with no clear D. The CDR3 is 12 amino acids. V was clipped by 5 bases and J by 1 base, with 3 bases between them. CDR1 is LNHNV and CDR2 is YYDKDF in the germline V gene (reference sequence). The CDR3, as DNA: TGTGCCACCAGCCCGAGCAATCAGCCCCAGCATTTT. It encodes CATSPSNQPQHF. Full variable domain (outside the CDR3, taken from reference TRBV15 and TRBJ1-5): DAMVIQNPRYQVTQFGKPVTLSCSQTLNHNVMYWYQQKSSQAPKLLFHYYDKDFNNEADTPDNFQSRRPNTSFCFLDIRSPGLGDTAMYLCATSPSNQPQHFGDGTRLSIL.

The CDR3 region is CASSDRDRGQLNYGYTF. The CDR3 nucleotides read TGTGCCAGCAGTGACCGGGACAGGGGGCAACTTAACTATGGCTACACCTTC. The gene calls are TRBV6-1 and TRBJ1-2; 12 bases align to TRBD1. Trimming removed 3 bases from V and 1 base from J; junction bases left unmatched: 6. The CDR3 covers 17 residues. CDR1 and CDR2 (germline): MNHNS, SASEGT.

The rearrangement links TRBV28 to TRBJ1-2; possibly TRBD1 for D (5 bases). CDR3 length: 15 amino acids. Per the germline V gene, CDR1 is MDHEN and CDR2 is SYDVKM. Trimming stripped 9 bases from V and 2 bases from J, with 19 bases between. CDR3 coding DNA: TGTGCCAGTTTTTTTGGGGGACTACTAAACTATGGCTACACCTTC. Its translation is CASFFGGLLNYGYTF.

The chain couples TRBV3-1 (or the pseudogene TRBV3-2) to TRBJ2-7; possible D gene TRBD1, 5 bases. CDR3 size: 14 residues. Germline V lookup: CDR1 LGHDT, CDR2 YNNKEL (reference sequence). Trimming removed 1 base at V and 2 bases at J, with 9 bases between. CDR3 in amino acids: CASSQARQTYEQYF. The CDR3 DNA reads as TGTGCCAGCAGCCAAGCGAGACAGACCTACGAGCAGTACTTC.

This clone was seen a single time. The V and J genes are TRBV5-1 and TRBJ2-7; a possible D gene is TRBD1 (5 bases). Trimming removed 2 bases from V and 0 bases from J, with 9 bases in between. The CDR3 loop spans 14 amino acids. In germline, CDR1 is SGHRS, CDR2 YFSETQ. CDR3 in amino acids: CASSFPTDSYEQYF. In DNA, the CDR3 is TGCGCCAGCAGCTTCCCGACAGACTCCTACGAGCAGTACTTC.

This chain uses TRBV20-1 with TRBJ2-1, with a possible D match to TRBD1 (6 bases). Germline V lookup: CDR1 DFQATT, CDR2 SNEGSKA (reference sequence). Trimming pared 6 bases from V and 15 bases from J, leaving 18 bases between. This CDR3 spans 11 amino acids. The CDR3 DNA reads TGCAGTGCAACTACAGGGATGAAGCGGTTCTTC. It translates to CSATTGMKRFF.

The chain uses TRBV28 and TRBJ1-5; perhaps TRBD1 as D (5 bases). The CDR3 consists of 15 residues. V was shortened by 6 bases and J by 7 bases, with 19 bases between the two germline ends. CDR1 and CDR2 from the germline V gene are MDHEN and SYDVKM. DNA for the CDR3: TGTGCCAGCAGCCCACTATCAGGGAGGGTCCAGCCCCAGCATTTT. This translates into CASSPLSGRVQPQHF. The full variable domain, completed using reference TRBV28 and TRBJ1-5, is DVKVTQSSRYLVKRTGEKVFLECVQDMDHENMFWYRQDPGLGLRLIYFSYDVKMKEKGDIPEGYSVSREKKERFSLILESASTNQTSMYLCASSPLSGRVQPQHFGDGTRLSIL.

This clone appeared a single time. This rearrangement joins TRBV4-1 to TRBJ2-1; 10 bases agree with TRBD2. Germline CDR1 MGHRA, CDR2 YSYEKL. There are 18 residues in the CDR3. V shed 6 bases, J shed 1 base, and the junction held 12 bases outside the gene matches. The CDR3 reads CASRKRTSGVVSYNEQFF. The CDR3 DNA follows: TGCGCCAGCAGAAAAAGGACTAGCGGAGTAGTATCCTACAATGAGCAGTTCTTC.

The chain uses TRBV11-2 and TRBJ1-1; D call uncertain. V lost 6 bases and J 5 bases, leaving 10 bases between the germline ends. This CDR3 comprises 12 residues. The V gene's germline CDR1 is SGHAT and CDR2 FQNNGV. CDR3 sequence (DNA): TGTGCCAGCAGTCCTCGGGGAACTGAAGCTTTCTTT. This codes for CASSPRGTEAFF.

J is TRBJ1-3 and V is TRBV30; 10 bases are a match to TRBD1. Trimming took 5 bases from V and 7 from J; bases not matched to a gene: 2. Germline V CDR1 and CDR2: GTSNPN, SVGIG (reference sequence). This CDR3 has 12 residues. CDR3 residues: CAWRTGGNTIYF. CDR3 nucleotides: TGTGCCTGGCGGACAGGGGGGAACACCATATATTTT. Filled out from reference TRBV30 and TRBJ1-3, the complete variable domain reads SQTIHQWPATLVQPVGSPLSLECTVEGTSNPNLYWYRQAAGRGLQLLFYSVGIGQISSEVPQNLSASRPQDRQFILSSKKLLLSDSGFYLCAWRTGGNTIYFGEGSWLTVV.

The chain uses TRBV9 and TRBJ1-4; no reliable D call. The CDR3 is 15 residues long. V dropped 0 bases and J dropped 1 base, with 7 bases sitting between them. Germline loops: CDR1 SGDLS, CDR2 YYNGEE. DNA of the CDR3: TGTGCCAGCAGCGTAGGAGGAGAAACTAATGAAAAACTGTTTTTT. It encodes CASSVGGETNEKLFF. Together with reference TRBV9 and TRBJ1-4, the CDR3 gives the full variable domain: DSGVTQTPKHLITATGQRVTLRCSPRSGDLSVYWYQQSLDQGLQFLIQYYNGEERAKGNILERFSAQQFPDLHSELNLSSLELGDSALYFCASSVGGETNEKLFFGSGTQLSVL.

The chain carries TRBV28 and TRBJ1-2; 7 bases agree with TRBD1. Trimming at V came to 5 bases and at J to 13 bases, leaving 13 bases not matched to a gene. Germline CDR1 is MDHEN and CDR2 is SYDVKM. This CDR3 has 13 amino acids. DNA of the CDR3: TGTGCCAGCAGTCCGCGACAGGGCCGGGCTACCACCTTC. Its translation: CASSPRQGRATTF.

The chain carries TRBV28 and TRBJ1-2; the D gene is possibly TRBD1 (5 bases). CDR3 length: 14 amino acids. V lost 1 base, J lost 7 bases, and 13 bases lay in between. Germline-derived CDR1 and CDR2 are MDHEN and SYDVKM. CDR3 bases: TGTGCCAGCAGTTTATTGAGTAGGGGAAGTGGCTACACCTTC. It yields the protein CASSLLSRGSGYTF.

This chain connects TRBV7-2 to TRBJ1-3, with D tentatively TRBD1 (5 bases). Germline CDR1 reads SGHTA; CDR2 reads FQGNSA. The CDR3 has 15 amino acids. Trimming pared 1 base from V and 4 bases from J, leaving 11 bases between. CDR3 DNA sequence: TGTGCCAGCAGCTTAGAAGGGGTGGGGGGAAACACCATATATTTT. Translation: CASSLEGVGGNTIYF.